This T cell receptor beta chain was obtained from a study of T-cell memory formation after mild COVID-19. Turning to the study itself: Among the donors, TCR clusters were largely specific to each donor.

General observations from the study: Those CD4+ clones that contracted were mainly in CM and EM (CD8+ ones in EMRA). Cross-reactive memory seemingly joined, as some responding clones were found in pre-infection memory.

The sample holds many counts of this clonotype. The antigen is not known. This CDR3 is 20 amino acids long. Germline assignment: CDR1 SGHVS and CDR2 FQNEAQ. V trimming: 1 base; J trimming: 6 bases; junction bases outside the gene matches: 17. After 5'RACE with constant-segment primers, TCR alpha and TCR beta cDNA libraries carrying sample barcodes and UMIs were obtained. From the 5' RACE reads, TCRdb called clonotypes with MiXCR, one entry per CDR3 protein. The sample includes tens of thousands of distinct CDR3 sequences, approximately 14% of them seen just once. The sequence was obtained from an adult woman who had mild COVID-19 (a few samples of this study predate the infection). Cell type and time point are not known. The chain combines TRBV7-8 with TRBJ2-3; the match to TRBD2 covers 12 bases. Sequenced input: PBMCs or a T cell subset sorted from them (not recorded which). In DNA, the CDR3 is TGTGCCAGCAGCTTAGGTCGCTCGGGACTAGCGGGCCCTAGGTGGGATACGCAGTATTTT. Residues: CASSLGRSGLAGPRWDTQYF.